Sequencing of this TCR beta chain was carried out in a study of blood T cell repertoires in COVID-19. Across the study: Samples taken during acute and convalescent COVID-19 were collected in the United States, Italy and Spain. From T cells, B-cell-depleted T cells, or PBMCs came the material, which was cDNA or gDNA.

In the authors' methods: Estimation of nucleated cell counts was performed using reference gene primer amplification. Libraries were prepared by immunoSEQ multiplex PCR; TCRdb keeps only in-frame clonotypes and omits some of them. The D gene and trimming were derived from the DNA, and the V and J assignments and clone size from that table. Counted here are roughly 480,000 clones, 89% occurring once; the ten biggest clones make up over 0.7%. During active infection, Seattle patients enrolled and were then monitored through disease. This TCR was sampled from a man between 18 and 29 years old with COVID-19, enrolled during active disease. The material sequenced was peripheral blood.

CDR3 loop: CASSDGSAGVPFF. Here the CDR3 DNA reads TGTGCCAGCAGTGATGGGTCAGCGGGAGTCCCGTTCTTC. This rearrangement joins TRBV2 to TRBJ2-1, with 8 nucleotides matching TRBD2. The trim removed 3 bases at V and 15 bases at J, leaving 10 bases unmatched. Germline assignment: CDR1 SNHLY and CDR2 FYNNEI. CDR3 length: 13 amino acids.